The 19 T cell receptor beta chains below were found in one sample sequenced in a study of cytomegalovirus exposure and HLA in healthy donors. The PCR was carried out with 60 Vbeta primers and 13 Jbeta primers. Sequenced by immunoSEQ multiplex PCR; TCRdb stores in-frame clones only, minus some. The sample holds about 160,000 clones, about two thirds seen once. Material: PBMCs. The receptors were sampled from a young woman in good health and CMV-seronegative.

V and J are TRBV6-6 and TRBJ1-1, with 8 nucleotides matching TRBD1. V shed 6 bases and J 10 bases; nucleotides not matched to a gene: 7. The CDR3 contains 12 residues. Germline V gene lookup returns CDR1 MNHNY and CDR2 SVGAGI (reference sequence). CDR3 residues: CASSLDRERAFF. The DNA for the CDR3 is TGTGCCAGCAGCTTGGACAGGGAGCGAGCTTTCTTT.

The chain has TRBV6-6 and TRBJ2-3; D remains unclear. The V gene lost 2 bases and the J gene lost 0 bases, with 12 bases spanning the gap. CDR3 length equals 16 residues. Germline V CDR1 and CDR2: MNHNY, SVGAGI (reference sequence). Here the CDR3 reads CASSYGGVPSTDTQYF. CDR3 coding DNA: TGTGCCAGCAGTTACGGCGGAGTTCCCAGCACAGATACGCAGTATTTT.

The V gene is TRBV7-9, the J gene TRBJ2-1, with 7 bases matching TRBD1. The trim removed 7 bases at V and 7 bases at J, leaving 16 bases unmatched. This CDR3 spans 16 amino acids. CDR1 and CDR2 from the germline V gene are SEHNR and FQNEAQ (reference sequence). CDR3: CASTPPGAGGLNEQFF. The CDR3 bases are TGTGCCAGCACCCCCCCCGGGGCAGGGGGTTTGAATGAGCAGTTCTTC.

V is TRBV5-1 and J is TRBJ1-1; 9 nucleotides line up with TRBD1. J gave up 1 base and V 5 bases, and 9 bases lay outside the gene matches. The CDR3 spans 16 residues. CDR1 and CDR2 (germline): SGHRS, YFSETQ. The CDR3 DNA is TGCGCCAGCAGGCCGGGACAGGGAATCAGGAACACTGAAGCTTTCTTT. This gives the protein CASRPGQGIRNTEAFF.

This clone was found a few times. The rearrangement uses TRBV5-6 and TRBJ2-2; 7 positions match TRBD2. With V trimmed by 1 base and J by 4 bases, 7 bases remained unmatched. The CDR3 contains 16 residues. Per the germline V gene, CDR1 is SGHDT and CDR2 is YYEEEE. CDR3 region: CASSLSPSGSTGELFF. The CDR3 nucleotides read TGTGCCAGCAGCTTGTCTCCTAGCGGAAGCACCGGGGAGCTGTTTTTT. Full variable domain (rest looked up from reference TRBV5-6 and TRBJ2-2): DAGVTQSPTHLIKTRGQQVTLRCSPKSGHDTVSWYQQALGQGPQFIFQYYEEEERQRGNFPDRFSGHQFPNYSSELNVNALLLGDSALYLCASSLSPSGSTGELFFGEGSRLTVL.

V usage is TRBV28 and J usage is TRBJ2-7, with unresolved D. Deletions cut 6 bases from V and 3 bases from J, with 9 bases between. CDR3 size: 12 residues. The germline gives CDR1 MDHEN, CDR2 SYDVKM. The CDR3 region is CASSRGSYEQYF. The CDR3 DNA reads TGTGCCAGCAGCCGAGGCAGCTACGAGCAGTACTTC.

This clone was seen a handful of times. The CDR3 protein is CASSKTGSNEQYF. CDR3 coding DNA: TGTGCCAGTAGTAAGACAGGGTCCAACGAGCAGTACTTC. The V and J genes are TRBV19 and TRBJ2-7; TRBD1 agrees at 7 bases. There are 13 residues in the CDR3. Germline trimming cut 4 bases from V and 5 bases from J; bases unmatched to any gene: 5. Germline V gives CDR1 LNHDA, CDR2 SQIVND (reference sequence).

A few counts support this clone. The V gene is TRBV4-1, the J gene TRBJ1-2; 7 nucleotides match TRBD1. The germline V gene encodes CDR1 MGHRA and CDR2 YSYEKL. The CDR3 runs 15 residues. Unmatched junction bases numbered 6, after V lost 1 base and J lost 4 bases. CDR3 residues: CASSQAGTVGYGYTF. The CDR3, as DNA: TGCGCCAGCAGCCAAGCCGGGACAGTCGGCTATGGCTACACCTTC.

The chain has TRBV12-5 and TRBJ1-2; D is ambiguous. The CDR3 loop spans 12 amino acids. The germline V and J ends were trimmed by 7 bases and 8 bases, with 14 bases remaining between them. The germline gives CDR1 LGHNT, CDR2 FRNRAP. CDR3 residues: CASAFGGSGYTF. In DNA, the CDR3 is TGTGCTAGTGCTTTTGGAGGAAGCGGCTACACCTTC.

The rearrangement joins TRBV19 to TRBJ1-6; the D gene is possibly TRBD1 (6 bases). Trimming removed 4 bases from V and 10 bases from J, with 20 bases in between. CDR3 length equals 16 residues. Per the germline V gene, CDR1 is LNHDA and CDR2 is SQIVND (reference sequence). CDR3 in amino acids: CASSTRLVDSRSPLHF. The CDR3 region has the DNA TGTGCCAGTAGTACCCGGTTAGTGGACAGTCGGTCACCCCTCCACTTT.

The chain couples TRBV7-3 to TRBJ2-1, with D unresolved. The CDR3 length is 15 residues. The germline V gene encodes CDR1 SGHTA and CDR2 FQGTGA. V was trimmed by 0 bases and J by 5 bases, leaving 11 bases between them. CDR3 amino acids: CASSLTYRTDNEQFF. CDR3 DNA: TGTGCCAGCAGCTTAACGTATCGTACAGACAATGAGCAGTTCTTC.

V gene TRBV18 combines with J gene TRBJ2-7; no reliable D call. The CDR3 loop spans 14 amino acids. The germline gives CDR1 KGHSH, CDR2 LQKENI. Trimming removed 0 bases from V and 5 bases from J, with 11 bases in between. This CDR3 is CASSPPSRKHEQYF. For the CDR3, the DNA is TGTGCCAGCTCACCACCGAGCAGGAAGCACGAGCAGTACTTC.

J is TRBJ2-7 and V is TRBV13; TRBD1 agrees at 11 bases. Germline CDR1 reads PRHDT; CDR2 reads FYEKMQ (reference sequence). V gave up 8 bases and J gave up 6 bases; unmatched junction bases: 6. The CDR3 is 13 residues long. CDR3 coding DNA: TGTGCCAGCGGACAGGGGGCGTTGCGCGAGCAGTACTTC. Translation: CASGQGALREQYF.

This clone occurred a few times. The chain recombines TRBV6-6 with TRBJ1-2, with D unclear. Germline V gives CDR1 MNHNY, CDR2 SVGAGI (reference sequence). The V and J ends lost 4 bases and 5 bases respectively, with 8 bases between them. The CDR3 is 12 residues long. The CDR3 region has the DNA TGTGCCAGCAGTTTGAGGGATTATGGCTACACCTTC. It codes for CASSLRDYGYTF.

For the CDR3, the DNA is TGTGCCGTCGAACCCCCGAGGGACAGGGCCGGAGACACTGAAGCTTTCTTT. Translated: CAVEPPRDRAGDTEAFF. The chain recombines TRBV21-1 with TRBJ1-1; the D segment call TRBD1 is taken from the table without a DNA check. TRBV21-1 is a documented pseudogene. CDR3 length: 17 amino acids.

The CDR3 bases are TGTGCCTGGACTCTCCCGGGACAGGCAATGTACGAGCAGTACTTC. Its translation is CAWTLPGQAMYEQYF. The chain combines TRBV30 with TRBJ2-7, with 8 bases lining up with TRBD1. Germline V gives CDR1 GTSNPN, CDR2 SVGIG (reference sequence). The V gene end was trimmed by 4 bases and the J gene end by 4 bases; junction bases not matched to a gene: 12. The CDR3 spans 15 residues.

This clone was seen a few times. CDR3 nucleotides: TGTGCCAGCAGCTTAGCGTCGGGGACAGGGCTGACTGAAGCTTTCTTT. Its translation is CASSLASGTGLTEAFF. The chain recombines TRBV7-9 with TRBJ1-1; 9 bases are shared with TRBD1. The V and J ends lost 0 bases and 5 bases, in that order; junction bases with no gene match: 7. The germline gives CDR1 SEHNR, CDR2 FQNEAQ (reference sequence). The CDR3 sequence is 16 residues long.

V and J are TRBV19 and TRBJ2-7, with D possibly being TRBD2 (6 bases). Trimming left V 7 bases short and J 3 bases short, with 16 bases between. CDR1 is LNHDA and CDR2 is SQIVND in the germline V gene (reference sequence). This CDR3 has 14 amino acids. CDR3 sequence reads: CASKVRTGDYEQYF. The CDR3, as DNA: TGTGCCAGTAAAGTCAGGACGGGAGACTACGAGCAGTACTTC.

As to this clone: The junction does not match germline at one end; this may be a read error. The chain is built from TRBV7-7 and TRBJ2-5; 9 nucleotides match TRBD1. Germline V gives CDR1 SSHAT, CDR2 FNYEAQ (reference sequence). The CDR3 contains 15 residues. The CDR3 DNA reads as TGTGCTAGCAGCCCCGGGACAGGGAATTCAGAGACCCAGTACTTC. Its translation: CASSPGTGNSETQYF.